This T cell receptor (beta chain) was sequenced in a study of T cell responses to AZD1222 COVID-19 vaccine. The repertoire was sequenced with immunoSEQ multiplex PCR; TCRdb's copy has only in-frame clones and lacks some. The sample shows about 110,000 clones, about 90% of them seen only once. Trimming took 2 bases from V and 1 from J, leaving 15 bases between them. CDR1 and CDR2 (germline): LGHNT, FRNRAP. This CDR3 contains 17 residues. Sequencing was performed on peripheral blood, taken on day 0 of AZD1222 vaccination. The sequence came from an adult in good health. The V call is TRBV12-5, the J call TRBJ2-1; tentative D call: TRBD2 (6 bases). CDR3 sequence: CASGLKIAEGSYNEQFF. CDR3 DNA: TGTGCTAGTGGTTTGAAGATAGCGGAGGGATCCTACAATGAGCAGTTCTTC.